This T cell receptor beta chain came from a study of T-cell reconstitution after alpha-beta-depleted transplantation in children. Whole-study results and caveats: When one year had passed after transplant, most T-cell counts and diversity came from newly produced T cells. Some patients' high day-60 TCRbeta diversity was traced to surviving recipient T cells and thymic progenitors. The origin of alpha-beta T cells about two months after transplant was reportedly several hundred expanded graft clones.

The CDR3 extends over 17 amino acids. V dropped 2 bases and J dropped 4; count of bases not matched to a gene: 6. The germline gives CDR1 SGHTA, CDR2 FQGNSA. This clonotype came up many times. Its antigen is currently unknown. Unique molecular identifiers were built into the TCRbeta library. Each CDR3 protein gets one entry after TCRdb re-called the PCR reads with MiXCR. Among approximately 630,000 distinct CDR3 sequences listed, about an eighth were seen once. The J gene is TRBJ2-7, the V gene TRBV7-2; 15 bases are a match to TRBD2. The sequencing here drew on PBMCs, taken before TCRalphabeta/CD19-depleted stem cell transplant. This sequence originates from a girl aged 2-10 years with congenital amegakaryocytic thrombocytopenia, due to receive a stem cell transplant. The chain's CDR3 is CASSLTGLAGGGYEQYF. CDR3 nucleotides: TGTGCCAGCAGCTTAACGGGACTAGCGGGAGGTGGATACGAGCAGTACTTC.